These 14 T cell receptor beta chains were all obtained from the same sample, sequenced in a study of naive and memory T cell subsets (dated by TCRdb to about 2017). Findings and caveats that apply to the study as a whole: Naive repertoires, especially CD8, contained a few larger clonotypes, possibly memory cells re-expressing CD45RA.

The protocol used for the library was UMI-ligation and nested PCR. The sequencer listed for this sample is Illumina MiSeq. An equimolar mix of two oligonucleotides covering both TRBC1 and TRBC2 was used as the beta constant-region primer. Four rounds of PCR, combining the SP2 primer with nested alpha and beta constant-region primers, were used to amplify the ligated cDNA. TCRdb ran its own pipeline on the public reads, namely fastp trimming at Q25 and MiXCR clone calling, and kept in-frame beta chains. Each CDR3 protein gets just one entry, which takes the most common genes and DNA from the rows behind it. The sample profile shows 130,000 to 150,000 distinct CDR3 sequences; over 20% of them were found once. The ten largest clones represent 0.09% to 0.13% of the sample. What these receptors recognize is not known. Sequenced sample: naive CD4+ T cells from blood. According to the study, the label for this sample's cell subset or site signals: naive T cells, CD45RA high CD27+. Receptor source: a human donor in good health.

The V call is TRBV11-1, the J call TRBJ1-5; D is unclear. From germline, CDR1 is SGHAT and CDR2 FQDESV (reference sequence). The CDR3 is made up of 12 amino acids. V lost 1 base, J lost 6 bases, and 4 bases lay in between. The CDR3 loop reads CASSLEIQPQHF. The CDR3 DNA is TGTGCCAGCAGCTTAGAAATTCAGCCCCAGCATTTT.

A few counts support this clonotype. The V and J genes are TRBV6-1 and TRBJ2-1, with TRBD2 matching 11 bases. The CDR3 consists of 17 residues. The germline V gene encodes CDR1 MNHNS and CDR2 SASEGT. Unmatched junction bases numbered 6, after V lost 2 bases and J lost 3 bases. The CDR3, as DNA: TGTGCCAGCAGTGAAACTAGCGGGAGAGCCCTCTACAATGAGCAGTTCTTC. It codes for CASSETSGRALYNEQFF.

The table lists this clonotype with many counts. This chain joins TRBV7-8 and TRBJ2-7, with TRBD1 as a possible D gene (6 bases). Trimming removed 5 bases from V and 0 bases from J, with 23 bases in between. Looked up from germline, CDR1 is SGHVS and CDR2 is FQNEAQ. The length of the CDR3 is 18 residues. The CDR3 DNA sequence: TGTGCCAGCAGCCTAACGACCAGACAGGTTGTCTCCTCCTACGAGCAGTACTTC. This translates into CASSLTTRQVVSSYEQYF.

Only a few counts were recorded for this clonotype. V gene TRBV12-3 or TRBV12-4 combines with J gene TRBJ2-4; 12 nucleotides agree with TRBD2. V was pared by 4 bases and J by 4 bases, with 8 bases of the junction left unmatched. The CDR3 covers 17 residues. The CDR3 nucleotides read TGTGCCAGCAGTTCCCCTCCGGGACTAGCGGGTAAAAACATTCAGTACTTC. This encodes CASSSPPGLAGKNIQYF.

Only a few counts were recorded for this clonotype. The chain recombines TRBV12-3 or TRBV12-4 with TRBJ2-4; a weak D match, TRBD2 (5 bases). The ends were cut back, 6 bases at V and 0 bases at J, with 21 bases in the middle. This CDR3 region has 18 residues. CDR3 sequence: CASSPERGIDPAKNIQYF. The DNA of the CDR3 is TGTGCCAGCAGCCCGGAGAGAGGGATAGATCCAGCCAAAAACATTCAGTACTTC.

The rearrangement joins TRBV9 to TRBJ2-2; TRBD2 agrees at 13 bases. Germline V CDR1 and CDR2: SGDLS, YYNGEE. V lost 0 bases, J lost 7 bases, and 3 bases stayed unmatched. The CDR3 is 16 amino acids. The CDR3 region is CASSVVTSGRDGELFF. The CDR3 coding sequence is TGTGCCAGCAGCGTAGTCACTAGCGGGAGGGACGGGGAGCTGTTTTTT.

The V and J genes are TRBV30 and TRBJ2-1, with D unclear. Trimming removed 8 bases at V and 9 bases at J, with 20 bases between. This CDR3 spans 13 amino acids. Germline loops: CDR1 GTSNPN, CDR2 SVGIG (reference sequence). Written as DNA, the CDR3 is TGTGCCCTGAGTGTAGCAGGCTTCGGTGAGCAGTTCTTC. It codes for CALSVAGFGEQFF.

V gene TRBV20-1 combines with J gene TRBJ2-3; 12 positions agree with TRBD2. The ends lost 7 bases at V and 4 bases at J; junction bases unmatched: 3. Germline V lookup: CDR1 DFQATT, CDR2 SNEGSKA (reference sequence). The CDR3 has 13 residues. The CDR3 DNA sequence: TGCAGTGGGCTAGCGGGAGGGCCAGATACGCAGTATTTT. Protein: CSGLAGGPDTQYF.

J is TRBJ2-5 and V is TRBV20-1; D ambiguous. Trimming shortened V by 0 bases and J by 2 bases, and 7 bases separated the two germline ends. Germline loops: CDR1 DFQATT, CDR2 SNEGSKA (reference sequence). The CDR3 extends over 13 amino acids. CDR3 in amino acids: CSARDENQETQYF. The CDR3 coding sequence is TGCAGTGCTAGAGATGAAAATCAAGAGACCCAGTACTTC.

This clonotype was detected many times. This chain links TRBV18 with TRBJ2-6, with a possible D match to TRBD1 (6 bases). This CDR3 is 15 amino acids long. Trimming took off 2 bases at V and 4 bases at J, with 9 bases between the two ends. Germline V gives CDR1 KGHSH, CDR2 LQKENI. CDR3 region: CASSPDRSGANVLTF. The CDR3 coding sequence is TGTGCCAGCTCACCAGACAGGTCCGGGGCCAACGTCCTGACTTTC.

The chain combines TRBV28 with TRBJ1-1; 7 bases are a match to TRBD1. The CDR3 runs 15 residues. Germline values: CDR1 MDHEN, CDR2 SYDVKM. V trimming: 6 bases; J trimming: 4 bases; junction bases outside the gene matches: 11. This CDR3 reads CASRTYRGRITEAFF. The CDR3 DNA is TGTGCCAGCAGAACTTACAGGGGTCGAATCACTGAAGCTTTCTTT.

The chain carries TRBV7-2 and TRBJ1-1; 8 bases are a match to TRBD1. V trimming: 2 bases; J trimming: 4 bases; junction bases outside the gene matches: 6. This CDR3 comprises 15 residues. Looked up from germline, CDR1 is SGHTA and CDR2 is FQGNSA. CDR3 DNA: TGTGCCAGCAGCTTATTGCAGGGGGCTAGCACTGAAGCTTTCTTT. Translation gives CASSLLQGASTEAFF.

The rearrangement links TRBV18 to TRBJ1-2, with D perhaps TRBD1 (6 bases). CDR1 is KGHSH, CDR2 LQKENI, per germline. V shed 4 bases and J shed 4 bases, with 19 bases lying between them. This CDR3 region has 16 residues. The CDR3 spells CASSLNFGGDAYGYTF. CDR3 coding DNA: TGTGCCAGCTCACTTAATTTTGGGGGCGATGCCTATGGCTACACCTTC.

The chain combines TRBV2 with TRBJ2-3, with 8 bases that match TRBD2. The CDR3 has 17 amino acids. Germline-derived CDR1 and CDR2 are SNHLY and FYNNEI. With 3 bases clipped from V and 2 bases from J, the junction kept 10 bases outside the gene matches. The CDR3: CASSDGSGGPITDTQYF. The CDR3 DNA is TGTGCCAGCAGTGATGGCAGCGGGGGACCGATCACAGATACGCAGTATTTT.